In this sample, the clone carrying this TCR beta chain turned up a few times. Its target is not known. This sample is drawn from a study of T cell repertoires in cytomegalovirus infection. Across the study: Recently identified HLA-C-restricted CMV epitopes and well-studied HLA-B-restricted CMV epitopes were used by the study.

MiXCR, run by TCRdb on the reads, gives a single entry per CDR3 protein. The sample lists fewer than 850,000 distinct CDR3 sequences, about 27% occurring once. Germline CDR1 SGHVS, CDR2 FNYEAQ. This CDR3 contains 13 residues. Trimming removed 5 bases from V and 8 bases from J, with 10 bases in between. Study-wide results and limits: HLA-C-restricted CMV-specific TCR beta clonotypes were dominant in the ex vivo response. Summed frequency of public TCR beta families distinguished CMV carriers with the relevant HLA.

V and J are TRBV7-6 and TRBJ1-6; the D is unclear. The receptor was derived from a human donor in good health (CMV status not recorded). Some clones in this sample may be carry-over from other donors' samples. Sequenced here: cultured CD8+ T cells from PBMCs, sampled from culture after CMV antigen stimulation. The CDR3 bases are TGTGCCAGCAGCCCTCCCGAGGATTCACCCCTCCACTTT. Translation: CASSPPEDSPLHF.